These T cell receptor beta chains were read from a single sample in a study of spatial heterogeneity in lung cancer. TCRdb re-analysed the 5' RACE reads in MiXCR, keeping a single row per CDR3 protein. This sample has more than 60,000 distinct CDR3 sequences, with approximately 6% found just once. The specimen was PBMCs, collected at surgery. Receptors originate from a female donor with early-stage non-small cell lung cancer. Each CDR3 is given with its conserved first and last residue. The D gene is left open where the match is weak. Clone size is given for some rows only: seen once, a few or many times, or a class if the clone is expanded.

cdr3_aa: CASSGGYRGGYTF
cdr3_nt: TGTGCCAGCAGTGGGGGTTACAGGGGTGGCTACACCTTC
v_call: TRBV27
j_call: TRBJ1-2
clone_size: many
d_call: TRBD1

cdr3_aa: CASSPVAGAGNTGELFF
cdr3_nt: TGCGCCAGCAGCCCAGTCGCGGGGGCGGGGAACACCGGGGAGCTGTTTTTT
v_call: TRBV4-1
j_call: TRBJ2-2
clone_size: many
d_call: -

cdr3_aa: CASSSWTVLKTQYF
cdr3_nt: TGTGCCAGCAGCTCCTGGACAGTGTTGAAGACCCAGTACTTC
v_call: TRBV7-9
j_call: TRBJ2-5
clone_size: many
d_call: -

cdr3_aa: CSATGTSGGYEQYF
cdr3_nt: TGCAGTGCTACTGGGACTAGCGGGGGGTACGAGCAGTACTTC
v_call: TRBV20-1
j_call: TRBJ2-7
clone_size: many
d_call: TRBD2

cdr3_aa: CAISDLTVQYF
cdr3_nt: TGTGCCATCAGTGACTTGACAGTACAGTACTTC
v_call: TRBV10-3
j_call: TRBJ2-7
clone_size: many
d_call: -

cdr3_aa: CASSLVEGDSPLHF
cdr3_nt: TGTGCCAGCAGTTTAGTGGAGGGTGACTCACCCCTCCACTTT
v_call: TRBV12-3/TRBV12-4
j_call: TRBJ1-6
clone_size: few
d_call: -

cdr3_aa: CASSQGRGGNQPQHF
cdr3_nt: TGCGCCAGCAGCCAGGGCAGAGGGGGCAATCAGCCCCAGCATTTT
v_call: TRBV4-1
j_call: TRBJ1-5
clone_size: few
d_call: -

cdr3_aa: CASSLVGTEIQETQYF
cdr3_nt: TGTGCCAGCAGTTTAGTGGGGACGGAGATTCAAGAGACCCAGTACTTC
v_call: TRBV27
j_call: TRBJ2-5
clone_size: few
d_call: -

cdr3_aa: CASSLPRDSSYEQYF
cdr3_nt: TGCGCCAGCAGCTTGCCGAGGGACAGCTCCTACGAGCAGTACTTC
v_call: TRBV5-1
j_call: TRBJ2-7
clone_size: many
d_call: TRBD1

cdr3_aa: CASTPWGNYGYTF
cdr3_nt: TGTGCCAGCACTCCCTGGGGGAACTATGGCTACACCTTC
v_call: TRBV6-5
j_call: TRBJ1-2
clone_size: many
d_call: -

cdr3_aa: CASAEGGGFYEQYF
cdr3_nt: TGTGCCAGTGCCGAAGGCGGGGGGTTCTACGAGCAGTACTTC
v_call: TRBV19
j_call: TRBJ2-7
clone_size: -
d_call: TRBD2

cdr3_aa: CASRRDRDFYGYTF
cdr3_nt: TGTGCCAGCAGGAGGGACAGGGATTTCTATGGCTACACCTTC
v_call: TRBV12-3/TRBV12-4
j_call: TRBJ1-2
clone_size: -
d_call: TRBD1

cdr3_aa: CSARRAIDTGELFF
cdr3_nt: TGCAGTGCTAGACGGGCCATTGACACCGGGGAGCTGTTTTTT
v_call: TRBV20-1
j_call: TRBJ2-2
clone_size: few
d_call: -

cdr3_aa: CASSPTGGSETQYF
cdr3_nt: TGTGCCAGCAGCCCCACAGGGGGCAGCGAGACCCAGTACTTC
v_call: TRBV9
j_call: TRBJ2-5
clone_size: many
d_call: TRBD1

cdr3_aa: CSASGGLMTNEKLFF
cdr3_nt: TGCAGCGCCTCAGGGGGCCTAATGACTAATGAAAAACTGTTTTTT
v_call: TRBV29-1
j_call: TRBJ1-4
clone_size: many
d_call: TRBD1

cdr3_aa: CASSQSGMNTEAFF
cdr3_nt: TGTGCCAGCAGTCAGTCTGGGATGAACACTGAAGCTTTCTTT
v_call: TRBV9
j_call: TRBJ1-1
clone_size: -
d_call: -

cdr3_aa: CASSFAADNQPQHF
cdr3_nt: TGTGCCAGCAGTTTTGCGGCGGACAATCAGCCCCAGCATTTT
v_call: TRBV12-3/TRBV12-4
j_call: TRBJ1-5
clone_size: many
d_call: -

cdr3_aa: CSAQGLGSPSYTF
cdr3_nt: TGCAGTGCGCAGGGGTTGGGCTCCCCCTCGTACACCTTC
v_call: TRBV20-1
j_call: TRBJ1-2
clone_size: -
d_call: -

cdr3_aa: CSAYEDISNQPQHF
cdr3_nt: TGCAGTGCTTACGAGGACATTAGCAATCAGCCCCAGCATTTT
v_call: TRBV20-1
j_call: TRBJ1-5
clone_size: many
d_call: -

cdr3_aa: CASSTGTSFYNEQFF
cdr3_nt: TGTGCCAGCAGTACCGGGACTAGCTTTTACAATGAGCAGTTCTTC
v_call: TRBV7-9
j_call: TRBJ2-1
clone_size: many
d_call: TRBD2

cdr3_aa: CASSDVGPIVDEQFF
cdr3_nt: TGTGCCAGCAGTGACGTGGGCCCCATAGTGGATGAGCAGTTCTTC
v_call: TRBV6-2/TRBV6-3
j_call: TRBJ2-1
clone_size: -
d_call: -

cdr3_aa: CSAQSRDRGIQPQHF
cdr3_nt: TGCAGTGCTCAATCCCGGGACAGGGGAATTCAGCCCCAGCATTTT
v_call: TRBV20-1
j_call: TRBJ1-5
clone_size: many
d_call: TRBD1

cdr3_aa: CASTVRGKETQYF
cdr3_nt: TGTGCCAGCACCGTACGGGGAAAAGAGACCCAGTACTTC
v_call: TRBV28
j_call: TRBJ2-5
clone_size: many
d_call: -

cdr3_aa: CASSPLGSKNIQYF
cdr3_nt: TGTGCCAGCAGCCCCCTTGGGAGCAAAAACATTCAGTACTTC
v_call: TRBV14
j_call: TRBJ2-4
clone_size: medium-sized
d_call: -

cdr3_aa: CASSFTGTGELFF
cdr3_nt: TGTGCCAGCAGTTTCACAGGGACCGGGGAGCTGTTTTTT
v_call: TRBV12-3/TRBV12-4
j_call: TRBJ2-2
clone_size: many
d_call: -

cdr3_aa: CASSWTGIGIQETQYF
cdr3_nt: TGTGCCAGCAGCTGGACAGGTATCGGAATACAAGAGACCCAGTACTTC
v_call: TRBV3-1
j_call: TRBJ2-5
clone_size: many
d_call: TRBD1

cdr3_aa: CASRKQGGNEQYF
cdr3_nt: TGTGCCAGCCGTAAACAGGGGGGCAACGAGCAGTACTTC
v_call: TRBV28
j_call: TRBJ2-7
clone_size: few
d_call: TRBD1

cdr3_aa: CATSDLQEARASNQPQHF
cdr3_nt: TGTGCCACCAGTGATTTGCAGGAGGCGAGGGCGAGCAATCAGCCCCAGCATTTT
v_call: TRBV24-1
j_call: TRBJ1-5
clone_size: -
d_call: -

cdr3_aa: CASRAGRAGANVLTF
cdr3_nt: TGTGCCAGCAGGGCCGGGAGGGCTGGGGCCAACGTCCTGACTTTC
v_call: TRBV2
j_call: TRBJ2-6
clone_size: many
d_call: TRBD2

cdr3_aa: CATSRLTGASEQYF
cdr3_nt: TGTGCCACCAGCCGCCTTACGGGGGCATCCGAGCAGTACTTC
v_call: TRBV15
j_call: TRBJ2-7
clone_size: -
d_call: -

cdr3_aa: CSAGPFNEQFF
cdr3_nt: TGCAGTGCTGGCCCATTCAATGAGCAGTTCTTC
v_call: TRBV20-1
j_call: TRBJ2-1
clone_size: many
d_call: -

cdr3_aa: CSARDSPGGGETQYF
cdr3_nt: TGCAGTGCTAGAGACAGCCCAGGCGGGGGAGAGACCCAGTACTTC
v_call: TRBV20-1
j_call: TRBJ2-5
clone_size: many
d_call: TRBD2

cdr3_aa: CASSLAGTQYF
cdr3_nt: TGTGCCAGCAGCTTAGCCGGGACCCAGTACTTC
v_call: TRBV7-2
j_call: TRBJ2-5
clone_size: few
d_call: -

cdr3_aa: CASSQGSARNYGYTF
cdr3_nt: TGTGCCAGCAGCCAAGGGTCGGCACGTAACTATGGCTACACCTTC
v_call: TRBV3-1
j_call: TRBJ1-2
clone_size: medium-sized
d_call: -

cdr3_aa: CSATRPGGRDHEQYF
cdr3_nt: TGCAGTGCTACCCGCCCTGGGGGCAGGGACCACGAGCAGTACTTC
v_call: TRBV20-1
j_call: TRBJ2-7
clone_size: few
d_call: -

cdr3_aa: CASSFDVRGTQYF
cdr3_nt: TGTGCCAGCAGCTTCGACGTTCGGGGTACGCAGTATTTT
v_call: TRBV5-6
j_call: TRBJ2-3
clone_size: many
d_call: -

cdr3_aa: CSALVTGELFF
cdr3_nt: TGCAGTGCTCTGGTTACCGGGGAGCTGTTTTTT
v_call: TRBV20-1
j_call: TRBJ2-2
clone_size: few
d_call: -

cdr3_aa: CASSLLTGQGDEQFF
cdr3_nt: TGTGCCAGCAGCTTATTGACAGGGCAAGGGGATGAGCAGTTCTTC
v_call: TRBV7-9
j_call: TRBJ2-1
clone_size: -
d_call: TRBD1

cdr3_aa: CASSYKGPDTQYF
cdr3_nt: TGTGCCAGCAGTTACAAGGGCCCAGATACGCAGTATTTT
v_call: TRBV6-2/TRBV6-3
j_call: TRBJ2-3
clone_size: -
d_call: -

cdr3_aa: CASSLAGTSGRPSTDTQYF
cdr3_nt: TGCGCCAGCAGCTTGGCCGGGACTAGCGGGAGGCCTAGCACAGATACGCAGTATTTT
v_call: TRBV5-1
j_call: TRBJ2-3
clone_size: many
d_call: TRBD2

cdr3_aa: CASSVASRDEQFF
cdr3_nt: TGTGCCAGCAGCGTCGCCAGCAGGGATGAGCAGTTCTTC
v_call: TRBV7-2
j_call: TRBJ2-1
clone_size: many
d_call: -

cdr3_aa: CASSYSRKVNTEAFF
cdr3_nt: TGTGCCAGCAGTTATAGTCGGAAGGTAAACACTGAAGCTTTCTTT
v_call: TRBV2
j_call: TRBJ1-1
clone_size: many
d_call: -

cdr3_aa: CSALARRDGYTF
cdr3_nt: TGCAGTGCTCTAGCCCGGCGGGATGGCTACACCTTC
v_call: TRBV20-1
j_call: TRBJ1-2
clone_size: few
d_call: -

cdr3_aa: CASSLDVTGEQYF
cdr3_nt: TGCGCCAGCAGCTTGGATGTTACGGGGGAGCAGTACTTC
v_call: TRBV5-1
j_call: TRBJ2-7
clone_size: few
d_call: -

cdr3_aa: CASSPRHESPLHF
cdr3_nt: TGTGCCAGCAGTCCCCGGCACGAATCACCCCTCCACTTT
v_call: TRBV28
j_call: TRBJ1-6
clone_size: -
d_call: -